One sample yielded the 28 T cell receptor beta chains listed below, sequenced in a study of blood T cell repertoires in COVID-19. The protocol was immunoSEQ multiplex PCR, while the TCRdb copy is restricted to in-frame clones and leaves out a portion. The table lists tens of thousands of clones, around nine tenths of them singletons. The sequenced sample consisted of peripheral blood. All receptors come from a human donor in a cohort sampled during active COVID-19.

This clone has just a few counts. V and J are TRBV6-5 and TRBJ1-1; 9 nucleotides agree with TRBD1. CDR3 length: 14 residues. Germline V CDR1 and CDR2: MNHEY, SVGAGI. J lost 0 bases, V lost 6 bases, and 2 bases had no gene match. The CDR3 region is CASRGQGMNTEAFF. The CDR3 bases are TGTGCCAGCAGGGGACAGGGAATGAACACTGAAGCTTTCTTT.

V gene TRBV5-4 combines with J gene TRBJ2-7; possible D gene TRBD1, 5 bases. The V end was cut by 0 bases, the J end by 2 bases, with 9 bases between. The CDR3 loop spans 14 amino acids. Germline V lookup: CDR1 SGHNT, CDR2 YYREEE (reference sequence). The CDR3 DNA reads TGTGCCAGCAGCTTGGAGGGGCGAGCCTACGAGCAGTACTTC. It codes for CASSLEGRAYEQYF.

The chain uses TRBV5-4 and TRBJ1-2, with a weak D call TRBD1 (5 bases). This CDR3 comprises 14 residues. Trimming stripped 3 bases from V and 1 base from J, with 10 bases between. Germline CDR1 reads SGHNT; CDR2 reads YYREEE (reference sequence). This CDR3 is CASSSFRVNYGYTF. CDR3 in DNA: TGTGCCAGCAGCTCCTTCAGGGTTAACTATGGCTACACCTTC.

The CDR3: CASSIDGTVPSYEQYF. CDR3 DNA: TGTGCCAGTAGTATAGACGGGACAGTTCCTTCCTACGAGCAGTACTTC. The chain links TRBV19 to TRBJ2-7; the match to TRBD1 covers 7 bases. The CDR3 is 16 amino acids. J gave up 1 base and V 0 bases, and 6 bases lay outside the gene matches. Per the germline V gene, CDR1 is LNHDA and CDR2 is SQIVND (reference sequence).

This chain joins TRBV12-3 or TRBV12-4 and TRBJ1-1; D uncertain. Trimming removed 7 bases from V and 2 bases from J, with 11 bases in between. CDR3 length: 13 amino acids. The DNA for the CDR3 is TGTGCCAGCACTTCGTACAGTAACACTGAAGCTTTCTTT. Encoded protein: CASTSYSNTEAFF.

The chain uses TRBV5-1 and TRBJ1-3; D uncertain. The CDR3 runs 15 residues. Looked up from germline, CDR1 is SGHRS and CDR2 is YFSETQ. The V gene lost 0 bases and the J gene lost 4 bases, with 11 bases spanning the gap. The CDR3 loop is CASSLGQVGGNTIYF. CDR3 nucleotide sequence: TGCGCCAGCAGCTTGGGCCAGGTTGGAGGAAACACCATATATTTT.

In this sample, this clone turned up once. This sequence joins TRBV7-2 and TRBJ2-7, with 7 bases fitting TRBD2. The ends lost 5 bases at V and 2 bases at J; junction bases unmatched: 6. CDR3 length: 14 amino acids. Per germline, CDR1 SGHTA and CDR2 FQGNSA. The CDR3 here is CASSPRLAAYEQYF. In DNA form, the CDR3 reads TGTGCCAGCAGCCCCCGGCTAGCGGCCTACGAGCAGTACTTC.

This clone was counted once. The DNA of the CDR3 is TGTGCCAGCAGCCAATTCCAGGGGGCAGAAGGAAACACCATATATTTT. Its protein is CASSQFQGAEGNTIYF. This chain links TRBV7-8 with TRBJ1-3, with TRBD1 matching over 8 bases. The CDR3 extends over 16 amino acids. The V gene end was trimmed by 5 bases and the J gene end by 4 bases; junction bases not matched to a gene: 10. Germline assignment: CDR1 SGHVS and CDR2 FQNEAQ.

This chain joins TRBV9 and TRBJ1-6; perhaps TRBD1 as D (5 bases). CDR1 is SGDLS and CDR2 is YYNGEE in the germline V gene. The CDR3 has 15 amino acids. V was pared by 3 bases and J by 5 bases, with 12 bases between. The CDR3 here is CASSATARDNSPLHF. The CDR3 DNA follows: TGTGCCAGCAGCGCGACAGCCCGGGATAATTCACCCCTCCACTTT.

This clone was detected a few times. The J gene is TRBJ2-7, the V gene TRBV10-3, with a weak D call TRBD1 (5 bases). From germline, CDR1 is ENHRY and CDR2 SYGVKD. This CDR3 is 14 amino acids long. The ends were cut back, 1 base at V and 3 bases at J, with 10 bases in the middle. The CDR3 region is CAISELSDSYEQYF. The CDR3 region has the DNA TGTGCCATCAGTGAGTTGAGTGACAGCTACGAGCAGTACTTC.

The chain carries TRBV7-9 and TRBJ1-1, with 8 bases identical to TRBD1. V shed 4 bases, J shed 5 bases, and the junction held 6 bases outside the gene matches. The CDR3 covers 14 residues. In germline, CDR1 is SEHNR, CDR2 FQNEAQ (reference sequence). CDR3 loop: CASSSPDRETEAFF. CDR3 DNA: TGTGCCAGCAGCTCGCCGGACAGGGAAACTGAAGCTTTCTTT.

The chain links TRBV7-8 to TRBJ1-1; the D gene is possibly TRBD1 (5 bases). Trimming removed 5 bases at V and 0 bases at J, with 19 bases between. Germline loops: CDR1 SGHVS, CDR2 FQNEAQ. The CDR3 covers 17 residues. CDR3 in amino acids: CASSPSSGGALNTEAFF. The CDR3 DNA follows: TGTGCCAGCAGCCCTTCGTCGGGAGGGGCACTGAACACTGAAGCTTTCTTT.

This clone was seen more than once but under ten times. The V gene is TRBV27, the J gene TRBJ1-6, with D tentatively TRBD1 (6 bases). Germline CDR1 MNHEY, CDR2 SMNVEV (reference sequence). The CDR3 is made up of 12 amino acids. The germline V and J ends were trimmed by 4 bases and 14 bases, with 12 bases remaining between them. CDR3 in amino acids: CASSWTQGSLHF. CDR3 DNA sequence: TGTGCCAGCAGTTGGACCCAGGGGTCCCTCCACTTT.

The J gene is TRBJ2-7, the V gene TRBV7-2, with D unclear. Germline CDR1 reads SGHTA; CDR2 reads FQGNSA. The V end was cut by 1 base, the J end by 0 bases, with 10 bases between. CDR3 length equals 15 residues. The CDR3 sequence is CASSLEQQSSYEQYF. The CDR3 DNA is TGTGCCAGCAGCTTAGAACAGCAAAGCTCCTACGAGCAGTACTTC.

The chain employs TRBV10-3 and TRBJ1-1; 7 bases fit TRBD1. CDR1 and CDR2 from the germline V gene are ENHRY and SYGVKD. CDR3 length equals 16 residues. With V trimmed by 3 bases and J by 5 bases, 12 bases remained unmatched. CDR3 loop: CAISDPQDRELTEAFF. Written as DNA, the CDR3 is TGTGCCATCAGTGACCCCCAAGACAGGGAATTGACTGAAGCTTTCTTT.

V is TRBV27 and J is TRBJ2-7; D possibly corresponds to TRBD1 (5 bases). Per the germline V gene, CDR1 is MNHEY and CDR2 is SMNVEV (reference sequence). V was shortened by 4 bases and J by 2 bases, with 21 bases between the two germline ends. CDR3 length equals 17 residues. Written as DNA, the CDR3 is TGTGCCAGCAGTTCTCTTATAGACAGCACGAACCCCTACGAGCAGTACTTC. This gives the protein CASSSLIDSTNPYEQYF.

This chain connects TRBV7-2 to TRBJ1-3; D uncertain. V was pared by 1 base and J by 0 bases, with 13 bases between. The CDR3 totals 17 residues. The germline V gene has CDR1 SGHTA and CDR2 FQGNSA. The CDR3 DNA is TGTGCCAGCAGCTTAGTACCCGTCGGGTCCTCTGGAAACACCATATATTTT. Translated: CASSLVPVGSSGNTIYF.

This chain's CDR3 is CASSQAGTDSGNTIYF. In nucleotides, the CDR3 is TGCGCCAGCAGCCAGGCCGGGACAGACTCTGGAAACACCATATATTTT. This chain joins TRBV4-3 and TRBJ1-3; the match to TRBD1 covers 7 bases. From germline, CDR1 is LGHNA and CDR2 YSLEER. The V and J ends lost 3 bases and 0 bases, in that order; junction bases with no gene match: 5. The CDR3 is 16 residues long.

J is TRBJ2-2 and V is TRBV19; D may be TRBD1 (6 bases). This CDR3 has 14 amino acids. With 5 bases removed from V and 5 bases from J, the gap between germline ends came to 12 bases. Germline V gene sequence: CDR1 LNHDA, CDR2 SQIVND (reference sequence). The CDR3 sequence: CASSPGHKTGELFF. The CDR3 DNA reads TGTGCCAGTAGTCCGGGACATAAAACCGGGGAGCTGTTTTTT. The variable domain in full, completed from reference TRBV19 and TRBJ2-2, reads DGGITQSPKYLFRKEGQNVTLSCEQNLNHDAMYWYRQDPGQGLRLIYYSQIVNDFQKGDIAEGYSVSREKKESFPLTVTSAQKNPTAFYLCASSPGHKTGELFFGEGSRLTVL.

The chain recombines TRBV11-2 with TRBJ2-7; unclear D gene. The CDR3 is made up of 12 amino acids. Germline V gene data show CDR1 as SGHAT and CDR2 as FQNNGV. Trimming stripped 5 bases from V and 4 bases from J, with 9 bases between. Here the CDR3 reads CASSQTGYEQYF. As DNA, the CDR3 is TGTGCCAGCAGCCAGACGGGTTACGAGCAGTACTTC.

This chain joins TRBV5-3 and TRBJ1-5; possibly TRBD1 for D (6 bases). TRBV5-3 is designated an ORF whose function remains uncertain. V was trimmed by 0 bases and J by 1 base, leaving 8 bases between them. The CDR3 totals 15 residues. The CDR3 bases are TGTGCCAGAAGCTTGGCAGGGGCGAGCAATCAGCCCCAGCATTTT. Translation: CARSLAGASNQPQHF.

The chain combines TRBV7-2 with TRBJ2-7; the D is unclear. CDR1 and CDR2 (germline): SGHTA, FQGNSA. The CDR3 covers 14 residues. V shed 3 bases and J shed 2 bases, with 11 bases lying between them. The CDR3 is CASSFFASTYEQYF. DNA for the CDR3: TGTGCCAGCAGCTTTTTCGCGTCAACCTACGAGCAGTACTTC.

This clone was seen only once. The V and J genes are TRBV19 and TRBJ2-2; D perhaps matches TRBD1 (7 bases). Trimming shortened V by 5 bases and J by 6 bases, and 22 bases separated the two germline ends. Germline values: CDR1 LNHDA, CDR2 SQIVND (reference sequence). This CDR3 has 17 amino acids. In DNA, the CDR3 is TGTGCCAGTAGTGAACTAGACAGGGAGGTTTTGCCCGGGGAGCTGTTTTTT. This translates into CASSELDREVLPGELFF.

As regards this clone: The sample has other DNA sequences that encode this CDR3 too. V is TRBV7-9 and J is TRBJ1-4, with a possible D match to TRBD1 (5 bases). Per the germline V gene, CDR1 is SEHNR and CDR2 is FQNEAQ (reference sequence). Trimming stripped 6 bases from V and 7 bases from J, with 15 bases between. This CDR3 has 14 amino acids. CDR3 in amino acids: CASSFMTVREKLFF. DNA for the CDR3: TGTGCCAGCAGTTTTATGACAGTGCGTGAAAAACTGTTTTTT.

This clone was observed once. The chain has TRBV18 and TRBJ1-2; possible D gene TRBD1, 5 bases. The V gene lost 6 bases and the J gene lost 6 bases, with 17 bases spanning the gap. There are 14 residues in the CDR3. In germline, CDR1 is KGHSH, CDR2 LQKENI. The DNA for the CDR3 is TGTGCCAGCTCCCCTGGGGCGGTAGTCGATGGCTACACCTTC. Translating it yields CASSPGAVVDGYTF.

The chain carries TRBV10-3 and TRBJ1-4; no definite D call. V was pared by 5 bases and J by 4 bases, with 11 bases between. The CDR3 contains 14 residues. The germline V gene has CDR1 ENHRY and CDR2 SYGVKD. This chain's CDR3 is CAISRLEFNEKLFF. The CDR3 DNA reads as TGTGCCATCAGTCGGCTGGAGTTTAATGAAAAACTGTTTTTT.

V is TRBV3-1 (or the pseudogene TRBV3-2) and J is TRBJ2-7; D is undetermined. The CDR3 sequence is 15 residues long. CDR1 and CDR2 (germline): LGHDT, YNNKEL (reference sequence). The germline V and J ends were trimmed by 4 bases and 0 bases, with 13 bases remaining between them. This CDR3 is CASSPPGSTSYEQYF. The CDR3, as DNA: TGTGCCAGCAGCCCCCCTGGTAGTACCTCCTACGAGCAGTACTTC.

The chain is built from TRBV4-1 and TRBJ1-5; tentative D call: TRBD1 (6 bases). In germline, CDR1 is MGHRA, CDR2 YSYEKL. Trimming removed 4 bases from V and 1 base from J, with 17 bases in between. This CDR3 is 17 amino acids long. The CDR3 here is CASSPPYRERSNQPQHF. The CDR3 DNA reads TGCGCCAGCAGCCCACCCTACAGGGAGCGGAGCAATCAGCCCCAGCATTTT.